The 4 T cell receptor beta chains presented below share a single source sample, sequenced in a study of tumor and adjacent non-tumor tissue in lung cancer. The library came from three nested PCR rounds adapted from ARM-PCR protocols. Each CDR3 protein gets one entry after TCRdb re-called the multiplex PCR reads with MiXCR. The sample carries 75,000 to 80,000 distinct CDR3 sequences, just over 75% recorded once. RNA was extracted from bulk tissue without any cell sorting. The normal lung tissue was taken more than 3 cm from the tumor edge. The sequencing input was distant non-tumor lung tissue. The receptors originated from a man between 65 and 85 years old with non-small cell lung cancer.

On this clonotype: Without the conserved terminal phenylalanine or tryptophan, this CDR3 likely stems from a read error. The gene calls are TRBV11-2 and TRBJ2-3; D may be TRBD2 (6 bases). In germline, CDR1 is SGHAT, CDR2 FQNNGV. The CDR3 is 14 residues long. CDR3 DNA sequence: TGTACCAGCAGCTCACGGGGGTTCTCAGATACGCAGTATTAT. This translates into CTSSSRGFSDTQYY.

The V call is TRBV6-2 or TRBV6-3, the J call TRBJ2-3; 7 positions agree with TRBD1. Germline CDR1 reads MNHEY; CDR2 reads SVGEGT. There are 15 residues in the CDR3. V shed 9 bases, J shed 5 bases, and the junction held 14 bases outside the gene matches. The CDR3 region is CASTTPGTAKDTQYF. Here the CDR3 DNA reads TGTGCCAGTACAACCCCAGGGACAGCCAAAGATACGCAGTATTTT.

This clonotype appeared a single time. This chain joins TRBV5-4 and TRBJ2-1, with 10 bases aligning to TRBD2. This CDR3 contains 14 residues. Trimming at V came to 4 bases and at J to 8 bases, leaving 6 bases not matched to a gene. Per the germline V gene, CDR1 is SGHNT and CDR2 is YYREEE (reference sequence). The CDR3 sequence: CASSASGGGYEQFF. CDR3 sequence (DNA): TGTGCCAGCAGCGCTAGCGGGGGTGGGTATGAGCAGTTCTTC.

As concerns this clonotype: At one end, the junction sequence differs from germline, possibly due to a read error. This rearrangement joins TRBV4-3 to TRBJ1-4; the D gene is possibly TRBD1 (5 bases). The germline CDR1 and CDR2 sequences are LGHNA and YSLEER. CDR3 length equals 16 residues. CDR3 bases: TGCACCAGCAGCCAAGATACCAGGGTCCCAGGGGAAAAACTGTTTTTT. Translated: CTSSQDTRVPGEKLFF.